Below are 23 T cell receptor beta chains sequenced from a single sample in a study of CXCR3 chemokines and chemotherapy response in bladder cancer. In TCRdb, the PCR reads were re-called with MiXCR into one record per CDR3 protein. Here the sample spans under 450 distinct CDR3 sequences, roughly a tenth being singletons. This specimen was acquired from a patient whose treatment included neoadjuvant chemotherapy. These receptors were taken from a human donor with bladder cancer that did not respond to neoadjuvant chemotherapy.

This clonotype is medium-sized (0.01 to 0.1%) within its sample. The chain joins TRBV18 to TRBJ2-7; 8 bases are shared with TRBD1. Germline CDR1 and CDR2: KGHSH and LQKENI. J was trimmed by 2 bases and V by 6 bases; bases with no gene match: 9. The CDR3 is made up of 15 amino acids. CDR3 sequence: CASSLRDRFPYEQYF. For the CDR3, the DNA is TGTGCCAGCTCCCTCCGGGACAGGTTCCCCTACGAGCAGTACTTC.

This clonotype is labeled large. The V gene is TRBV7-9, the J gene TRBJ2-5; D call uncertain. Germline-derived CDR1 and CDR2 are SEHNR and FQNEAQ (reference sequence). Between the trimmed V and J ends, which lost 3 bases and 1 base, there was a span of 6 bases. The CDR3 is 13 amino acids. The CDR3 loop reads CASSLSFQETQYF. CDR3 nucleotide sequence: TGTGCCAGCAGCTTGAGCTTCCAAGAGACCCAGTACTTC.

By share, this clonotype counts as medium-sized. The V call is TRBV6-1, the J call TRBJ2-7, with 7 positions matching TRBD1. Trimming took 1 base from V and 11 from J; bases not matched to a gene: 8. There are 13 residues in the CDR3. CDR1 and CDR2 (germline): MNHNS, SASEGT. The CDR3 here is CASSEDRQGSKYF. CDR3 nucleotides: TGTGCCAGCAGTGAAGATCGACAGGGTAGTAAGTACTTC.

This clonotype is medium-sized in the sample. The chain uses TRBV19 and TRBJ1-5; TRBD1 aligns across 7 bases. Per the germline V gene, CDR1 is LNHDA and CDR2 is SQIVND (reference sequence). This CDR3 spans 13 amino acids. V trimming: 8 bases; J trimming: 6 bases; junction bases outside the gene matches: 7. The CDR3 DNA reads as TGTGCCAGTGGCCGACAGGGACCTCAGCCCCAGCATTTT. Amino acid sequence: CASGRQGPQPQHF. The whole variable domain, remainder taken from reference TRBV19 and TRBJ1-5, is DGGITQSPKYLFRKEGQNVTLSCEQNLNHDAMYWYRQDPGQGLRLIYYSQIVNDFQKGDIAEGYSVSREKKESFPLTVTSAQKNPTAFYLCASGRQGPQPQHFGDGTRLSIL.

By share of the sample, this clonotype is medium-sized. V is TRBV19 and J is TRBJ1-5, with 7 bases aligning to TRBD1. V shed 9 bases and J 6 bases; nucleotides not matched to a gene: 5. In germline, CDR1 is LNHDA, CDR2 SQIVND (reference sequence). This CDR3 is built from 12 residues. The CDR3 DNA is TGTGCCAGCGAAGGGGGCGGTCAGCCCCAGCATTTT. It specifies CASEGGGQPQHF.

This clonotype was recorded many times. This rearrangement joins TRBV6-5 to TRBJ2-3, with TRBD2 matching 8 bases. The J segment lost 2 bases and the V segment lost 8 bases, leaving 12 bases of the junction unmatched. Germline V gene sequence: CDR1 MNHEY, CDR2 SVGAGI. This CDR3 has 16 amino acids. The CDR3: CASGLLSGGFTDTQYF. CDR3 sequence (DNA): TGTGCCAGCGGTCTTCTGTCGGGGGGGTTCACAGATACGCAGTATTTT.

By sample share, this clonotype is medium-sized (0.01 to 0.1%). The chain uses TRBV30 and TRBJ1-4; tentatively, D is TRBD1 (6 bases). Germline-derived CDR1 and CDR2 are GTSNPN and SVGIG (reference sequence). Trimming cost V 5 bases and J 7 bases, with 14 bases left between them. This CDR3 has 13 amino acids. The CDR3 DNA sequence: TGTGCCTGGCAGGCACAGGGCGGTGAAAAACTGTTTTTT. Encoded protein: CAWQAQGGEKLFF.

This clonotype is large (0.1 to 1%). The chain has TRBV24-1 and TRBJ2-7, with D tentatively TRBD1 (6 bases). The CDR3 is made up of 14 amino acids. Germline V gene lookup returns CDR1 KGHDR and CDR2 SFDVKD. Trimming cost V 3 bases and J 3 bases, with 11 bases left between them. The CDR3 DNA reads TGTGCCACCAGTGATACCGCGGACAGCTACGAGCAGTACTTC. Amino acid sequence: CATSDTADSYEQYF.

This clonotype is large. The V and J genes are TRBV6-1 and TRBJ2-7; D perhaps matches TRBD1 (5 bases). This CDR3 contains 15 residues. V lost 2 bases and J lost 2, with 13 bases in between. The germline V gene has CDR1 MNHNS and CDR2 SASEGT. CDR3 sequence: CASSEQGKSAYEQYF. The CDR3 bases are TGTGCCAGCAGTGAACAGGGAAAATCTGCCTACGAGCAGTACTTC.

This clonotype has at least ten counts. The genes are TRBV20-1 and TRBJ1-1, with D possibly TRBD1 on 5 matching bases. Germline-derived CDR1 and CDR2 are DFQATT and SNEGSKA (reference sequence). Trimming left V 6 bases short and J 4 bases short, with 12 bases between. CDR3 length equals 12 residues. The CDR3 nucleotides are TGCAGTGCCCACGGGGACCTCACTGAAGCTTTCTTT. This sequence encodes CSAHGDLTEAFF.

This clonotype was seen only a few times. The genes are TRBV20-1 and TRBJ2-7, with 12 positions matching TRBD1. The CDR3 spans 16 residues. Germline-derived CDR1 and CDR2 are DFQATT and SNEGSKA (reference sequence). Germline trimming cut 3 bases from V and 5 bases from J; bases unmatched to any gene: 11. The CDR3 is CSARGTGGASIHEQYF. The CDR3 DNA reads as TGCAGTGCTAGGGGGACAGGGGGCGCAAGTATCCACGAGCAGTACTTC.

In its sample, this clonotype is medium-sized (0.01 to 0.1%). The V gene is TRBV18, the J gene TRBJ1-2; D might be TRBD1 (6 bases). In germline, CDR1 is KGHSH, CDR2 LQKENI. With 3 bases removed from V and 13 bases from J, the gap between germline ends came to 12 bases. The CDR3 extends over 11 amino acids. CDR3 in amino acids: CASSPMDSLTF. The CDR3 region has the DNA TGTGCCAGCTCACCGATGGACAGTCTCACCTTC.

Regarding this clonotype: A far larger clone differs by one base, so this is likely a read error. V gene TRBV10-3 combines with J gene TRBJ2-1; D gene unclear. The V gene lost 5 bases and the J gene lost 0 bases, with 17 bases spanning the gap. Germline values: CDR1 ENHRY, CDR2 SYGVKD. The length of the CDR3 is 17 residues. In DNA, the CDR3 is TGTGCCATCAGTTACTCGATCGGAAAACGCTCCTACAATGAGCAGTTCTTC. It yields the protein CAISYSIGKRSYNEQFF.

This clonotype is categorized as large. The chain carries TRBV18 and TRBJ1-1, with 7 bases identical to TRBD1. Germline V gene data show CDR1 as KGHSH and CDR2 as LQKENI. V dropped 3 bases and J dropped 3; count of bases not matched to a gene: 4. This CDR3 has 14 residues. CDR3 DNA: TGTGCCAGCTCACCCTCTCAGGGGGACACTGAAGCTTTCTTT. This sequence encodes CASSPSQGDTEAFF.

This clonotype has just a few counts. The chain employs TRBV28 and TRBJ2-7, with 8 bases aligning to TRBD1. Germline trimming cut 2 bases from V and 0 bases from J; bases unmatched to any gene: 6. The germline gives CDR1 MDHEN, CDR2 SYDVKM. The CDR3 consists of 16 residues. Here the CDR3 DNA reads TGTGCCAGCAGTTTAATCCGGGACAGGCCCTCCTACGAGCAGTACTTC. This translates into CASSLIRDRPSYEQYF.

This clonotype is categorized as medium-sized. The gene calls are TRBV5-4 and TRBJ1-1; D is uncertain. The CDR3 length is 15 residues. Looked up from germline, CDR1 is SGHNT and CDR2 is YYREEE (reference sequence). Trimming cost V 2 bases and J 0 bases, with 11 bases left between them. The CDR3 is CASSFNAVMNTEAFF. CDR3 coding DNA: TGTGCCAGCAGCTTCAATGCCGTTATGAACACTGAAGCTTTCTTT.

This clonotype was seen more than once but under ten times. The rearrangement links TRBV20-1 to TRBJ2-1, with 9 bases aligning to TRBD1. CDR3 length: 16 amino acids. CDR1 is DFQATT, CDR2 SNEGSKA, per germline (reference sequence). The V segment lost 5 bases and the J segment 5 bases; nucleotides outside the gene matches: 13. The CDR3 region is CSASPTDRGSNNEQFF. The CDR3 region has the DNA TGCAGTGCTTCTCCCACGGACAGGGGTTCTAACAATGAGCAGTTCTTC.

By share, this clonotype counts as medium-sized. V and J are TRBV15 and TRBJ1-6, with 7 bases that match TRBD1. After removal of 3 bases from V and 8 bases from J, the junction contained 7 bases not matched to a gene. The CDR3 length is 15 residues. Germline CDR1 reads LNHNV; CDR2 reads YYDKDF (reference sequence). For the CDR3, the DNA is TGTGCCACCAGCAGGGAAGACAGGGTGTATTCACCCCTCCACTTT. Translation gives CATSREDRVYSPLHF.

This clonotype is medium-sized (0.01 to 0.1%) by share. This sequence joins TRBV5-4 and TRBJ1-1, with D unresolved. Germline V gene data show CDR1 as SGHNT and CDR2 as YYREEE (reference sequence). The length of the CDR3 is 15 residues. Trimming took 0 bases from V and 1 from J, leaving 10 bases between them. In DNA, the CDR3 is TGTGCCAGCAGCTTGGTTGGGGAGGGGAACACTGAAGCTTTCTTT. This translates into CASSLVGEGNTEAFF.

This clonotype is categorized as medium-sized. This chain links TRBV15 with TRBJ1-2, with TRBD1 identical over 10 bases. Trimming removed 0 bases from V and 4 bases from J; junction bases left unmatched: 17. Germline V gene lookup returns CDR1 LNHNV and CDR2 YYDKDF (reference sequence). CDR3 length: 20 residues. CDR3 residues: CATSRDRTGGILNPIYGYTF. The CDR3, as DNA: TGTGCCACCAGCAGAGATAGGACAGGGGGTATCTTAAATCCCATCTATGGCTACACCTTC.

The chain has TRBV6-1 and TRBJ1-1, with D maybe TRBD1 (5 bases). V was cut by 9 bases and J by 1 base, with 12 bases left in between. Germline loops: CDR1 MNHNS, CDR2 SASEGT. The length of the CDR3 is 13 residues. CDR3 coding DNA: TGTGCCAGTAGTATGGGGCAGAACACTGAAGCTTTCTTT. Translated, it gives CASSMGQNTEAFF.

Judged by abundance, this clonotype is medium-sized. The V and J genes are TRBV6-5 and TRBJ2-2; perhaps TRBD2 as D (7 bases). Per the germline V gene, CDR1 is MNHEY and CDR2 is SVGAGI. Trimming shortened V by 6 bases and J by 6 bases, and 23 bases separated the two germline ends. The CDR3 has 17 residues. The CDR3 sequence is CASRGGDTRVGAGELFF. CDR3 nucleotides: TGTGCCAGCAGGGGGGGGGACACCCGAGTAGGGGCCGGGGAGCTGTTTTTT.

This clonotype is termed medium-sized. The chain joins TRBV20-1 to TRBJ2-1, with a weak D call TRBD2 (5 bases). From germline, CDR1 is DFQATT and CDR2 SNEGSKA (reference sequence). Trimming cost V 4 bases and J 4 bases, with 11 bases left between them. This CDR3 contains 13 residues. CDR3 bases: TGCAGTGCTAACGGGGTGGGGTACAATGAGCAGTTCTTC. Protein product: CSANGVGYNEQFF.